The T cell receptor (beta chain) under discussion was sequenced for a study of cytomegalovirus exposure and HLA in healthy donors (dated by TCRdb to 2017 to 2019). About the investigation overall: An earlier analysis of 587 of the donors reported 276 Gb of sequence data and 117 million unique TCR beta sequences obtained from about 200 million T cells. In an earlier analysis of about 590 of the donors, high-throughput TCR beta sequencing was used to judge whether each TCR beta V gene segment behaved as functional or pseudogenic. A later genetic analysis took genome-wide SNP genotypes for about 55% of the 666 donors and used that subset as a discovery cohort. Because of strong linkage in the cohort, 5 or 6 DR-DQ haplotypes were treated as single units for association and clustering. Among the approximately 430 genotyped donors, 81% belonged to the genetic ancestry cluster associated with self-reported Caucasian donors. Among about 360 genotyped donors of the cohort, an average of approximately 250,000 unique TCR beta nucleotide sequences were sequenced per donor, around 18% of them non-productive. Every discovery cohort repertoire had been produced on one sequencing platform. Rather than using new phenotypic data, the later analysis identified candidate immune exposures from TCR beta sequences and from how often those sequences occurred across donors. A later analysis re-analyzed previously published TCR beta repertoires from 660 or so donors and added high-resolution HLA genotyping to study TCR occurrence patterns. The study used immunosequencing to profile the T cell repertoires of 600 to 850 subjects and linked those repertoires to cytomegalovirus serostatus. The study aimed to test whether cataloging public T cell receptors could reveal signatures of past pathogen exposure. Both class I and class II loci were covered by HLA typing, at four-digit resolution. High-throughput TCR immunosequencing, statistical association of individual TCRs with disease status, and machine learning were combined to predict cytomegalovirus infection status. Donor age, sex, ethnicity and CMV serostatus were collected together with the repertoire data. A separate validation cohort of about 110 different subjects was used in addition to the roughly 640-subject first cohort. An early release that covered some 640 HLA-typed donors contained approximately 300 gigabases of sequencing data and 75 million to 100 million unique TCR sequences. The number of typed donors differed by locus: about 629-640 for A, B, C, DRB1 and DQB1; 500 to 550 for DQA1; around 580 for DPA1; and around 470 for DPB1.

Receptor libraries were prepared by the immunoSEQ multiplex PCR assay. For the multiplex PCR, a mixture combining 60 forward primers for TCR Vbeta segments and 13 reverse primers for TCR Jbeta segments was used. A multiplex PCR assay on genomic DNA amplified the CDR3 region of rearranged TCR beta genes. The Illumina HiSeq System was used to sequence the amplified TCR beta libraries as 87-base-pair reads. The source study handled its data this way. A later analysis tallied some 79 million unique TCR beta chains across the 666 repertoires, and approximately 12 million of those chains were shared by two or more donors. Raw reads were error-corrected and collapsed into unique sequences with a nearest-neighbor algorithm that merged closely related sequences to remove PCR and sequencing errors. Alignment of CDR3 sequences to IMGT reference sequences was used to assign V, D and J gene segments. Each retained sequence needed at least a six-nucleotide match to both a V gene segment and a J gene segment. A rearrangement was called productive if the CDR3 had no stop codons and remained in frame with V and J, and every other rearrangement was called non-productive. CDR3 was defined by IMGT convention, running from the second conserved V-encoded cysteine to the conserved J-encoded phenylalanine. In an earlier analysis of around 570 of the donors, sequences lacking an unambiguous match to a single V gene segment were excluded. An earlier analysis of 587 of the donors classified V segments as functional when productive rearrangements were above 56.7% and as segregating when the standard deviation between donors was above 5%. A statistical classification framework was built to diagnose cytomegalovirus status from the catalog of TCR beta chain sequences. V and J gene assignment, in a later analysis, came from comparing TCR nucleotide sequences with IMGT/GENE-DB human TR gene sequences. Using the TCRdist pipeline, a later analysis assigned CDR3 sequences along with most-parsimonious VDJ recombination scenarios. In a later analysis, each TCR beta chain was defined by its CDR3 amino acid sequence together with its V-gene family, and reads without a unique V-gene family were excluded. A later analysis removed roughly 590 highly shared, low-generation-probability nucleotide sequences to deal with suspected cross-contamination and a sequencing artifact. A later analysis calculated a clonal expansion index for each public chain from normalized within-repertoire ranks of inferred template counts. In a later analysis, generation probabilities were computed using a VDJ recombination model fitted to out-of-frame rearrangements, and the results were checked against IGoR. Hypergeometric tests were used in a later analysis to score TCR-TCR, TCR-HLA and TCR-CMV co-occurrence, with a repertoire-size bias correction applied to the TCR pairs. A later analysis estimated false discovery rates by permuting HLA or CMV assignments 20 times. A later analysis grouped co-occurring TCRs with DBSCAN, adding TCRdist sequence similarity when clustering within HLA-allele-positive subsets. Repertoires with fewer than 30,000 or more than 120,000 public chains were left out of co-occurrence clustering, as were about five repertoires with anomalous nucleotide sharing. TCRdb took this table from immuneACCESS and kept in-frame rearrangements with V and J called. Such tables lack part of the clones; where checked against another copy, unresolved V genes explain under half of the gap, and the rest is unexplained. That table furnishes V, J and clone size, whereas the DNA furnished D and trimming. For this sample there are about 59,000 clones; 70% to 75% appear just once. The top ten hold about 6.8% of the sample.

For this clone: Its cognate antigen has yet to be identified. This may be a read error: a much more frequent sequence differs by one nucleotide.

The cohort was made up of 500 to 800 healthy bone marrow donors. At the time of sampling, all cohort members were nominally healthy, though unrecorded immune exposures were likely present. The donor tested CMV seropositive and was one of the 289 seropositive cohort members. Each donor provided a peripheral blood sample, and peripheral blood mononuclear cells were used for TCR beta sequencing. Genomic DNA was extracted from the blood cell samples with the Qiagen DNeasy Blood Extraction Kit. V lost 4 bases and J lost 2 bases; the stretch between them is 3 bases long. The CDR3 numbers 11 residues from cysteine through phenylalanine. The kept DNA is CDR3 alone, 33 bases in frame from the first base. The germline V gene supplies CDR1 MGHDK and CDR2 SYGVNS. Broader findings and caveats from the paper: In a later genetic analysis, a missense DCLRE1C variant was associated with V-gene and J-gene trimming of TCR beta chains, and the association was replicated in an independent cohort. A group of highly shared sequence variants was considered likely to be a technical artifact of the sequencing pipeline. Because counts were too low, approximately 15 rarely observed V segments, including chromosome 9 orphons, were excluded from the earlier analysis of 587 of the donors. A later genetic analysis reported fewer N-insertions in productive TCRs among donors in an Asian-associated ancestry cluster than the approximately 670-donor mean. In an earlier analysis of around 600 of the donors, most TCR beta V segments appeared in productive rearrangements about 87% or about 30% of the time, broadly matching IMGT annotations. Linkage disequilibrium might explain the correlated functional status among segregating V segments, but an unknown experimental factor could not be excluded. Presence/absence analyses assumed roughly uniform sequencing depth across donors, an assumption that may not hold. According to the authors, the approach could potentially be generalized to other disease states and immunological phenotypes. For the cohort, immune exposure information was limited to CMV serostatus. Specific HLA alleles were associated with about 17,000 TCR beta sequences at a false discovery rate of 0.05 in a later analysis. The study listed over 150 TCR beta chains as associated with cytomegalovirus. In both the original and validation cohorts, the classifier was reported to diagnose cytomegalovirus status with high specificity and sensitivity. According to a later analysis, parvovirus B19, influenza, CMV and Epstein-Barr virus appeared linked to several top co-occurrence clusters. Because the 87-base-pair reads could not distinguish some IMGT-functional V segments, including TRBV6-2 and TRBV6-3, those segments were excluded. A further reported finding was that TCR beta sequences accurately predicted the HLA-A and HLA-B alleles for most subjects in the first cohort. When HLA alleles, especially DR and DQ, strongly co-occurred, attributing TCR associations to individual alleles was difficult. In a later analysis, most CMV-associated TCR beta chains were found to appear HLA-restricted, with HLA associations seemingly driven largely by CMV exposure. While some public TCRs were present in many individuals, most TCR sequences turned up only very rarely across donors. Because some donors lacked HLA typing at each locus, the association tests relied only on the typed subset. In a later analysis, TCR association rates were found to vary across HLA loci, with the most associated TCRs seen for DRB1 alleles and the fewest for HLA-C alleles. Only TCR beta chains were sequenced in this cohort, and the absence of alpha or paired-chain data limited detectable features. In a later analysis, HLA-associated TCR beta chains showed more clonal expansion and lower generation probabilities than non-associated chains that were equally common. Three of the identified cytomegalovirus-associated TCR beta chains were confirmed in vitro to be specific for cytomegalovirus antigens.

Rearrangement joined TRBV25-1 to TRBJ2-7; the D gene is not confidently resolved. Sequencing was carried out using PBMCs. The clonotype comes from a man aged 25-45 years in good health and CMV-seropositive. The encoded CDR3 is CASSVTYEQYF. The bases read TGTGCCAGCAGTGTCACCTACGAGCAGTACTTC.